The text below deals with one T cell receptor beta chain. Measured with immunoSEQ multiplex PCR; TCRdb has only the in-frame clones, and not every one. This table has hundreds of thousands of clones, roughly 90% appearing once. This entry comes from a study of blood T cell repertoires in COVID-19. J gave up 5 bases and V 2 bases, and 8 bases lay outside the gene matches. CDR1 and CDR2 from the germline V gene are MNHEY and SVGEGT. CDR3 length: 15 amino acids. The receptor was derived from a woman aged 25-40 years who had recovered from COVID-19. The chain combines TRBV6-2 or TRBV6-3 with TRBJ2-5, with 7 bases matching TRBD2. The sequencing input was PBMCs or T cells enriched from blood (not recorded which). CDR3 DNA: TGTGCCAGCAGTTACGATAATCAGGGAGGGGAGACCCAGTACTTC. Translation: CASSYDNQGGETQYF.